One sample yielded the 29 T cell receptor beta chains listed below, sequenced in a study of Tregs in tolerant kidney transplant recipients. Generated by immunoSEQ multiplex PCR, the TCRdb table keeps only in-frame clones and is missing some. This table has roughly 9,000 clones, 40% to 50% appearing once. Which antigens these TCRs recognize remains unknown. Sequences were obtained from CD4+ T cells from blood cultured with allogeneic cells. The receptor source for this set is a human donor in good health.

The table lists this clone with a count of one. This chain links TRBV4-3 with TRBJ1-4; 7 bases fit TRBD1. This CDR3 has 16 residues. Germline V CDR1 and CDR2: LGHNA, YSLEER. V gave up 3 bases and J gave up 4 bases; unmatched junction bases: 8. The CDR3 spells CASSHNLDRSNEKLFF. The CDR3 DNA is TGCGCCAGCAGCCATAACTTGGACAGGAGTAATGAAAAACTGTTTTTT.

This sequence joins TRBV6-5 and TRBJ1-3; possibly TRBD1 for D (5 bases). CDR3 length: 15 amino acids. The germline CDR1 and CDR2 sequences are MNHEY and SVGAGI. V lost 8 bases to trimming and J lost 4 bases, with 18 bases between them. The CDR3 coding sequence is TGTGCCAGCCGGGGGTTGCGGGCCGGCGGAAACACCATATATTTT. Protein sequence: CASRGLRAGGNTIYF.

This sequence joins TRBV7-8 and TRBJ1-5, with TRBD1 matching 8 bases. The CDR3 spans 13 residues. J lost 7 bases, V lost 8 bases, and 7 bases had no gene match. CDR1 and CDR2 from the germline V gene are SGHVS and FQNEAQ. CDR3 in DNA: TGTGCCAGCTCCCGGGACAGGCAACAGCCCCAGCATTTT. Translating gives CASSRDRQQPQHF.

The V and J genes are TRBV6-9 and TRBJ2-7; no definite D call. Per germline, CDR1 MNHGY and CDR2 SVAAGI. With 4 bases removed from V and 4 bases from J, the gap between germline ends came to 17 bases. The length of the CDR3 is 15 residues. The CDR3: CASSSRPFGSYEQYF. As DNA, the CDR3 is TGTGCCAGCAGTTCCCGCCCTTTCGGGTCTTACGAGCAGTACTTC.

The chain has TRBV7-9 and TRBJ2-5, with D uncertain. The DNA end is more similar to TRBJ2-7, so the J call may be wrong. Germline CDR1 reads SEHNR; CDR2 reads FQNEAQ (reference sequence). The CDR3 totals 14 residues. The CDR3 coding sequence is TGTGCCAGCAGCTTAGATAGTCATTCCTACGAGCAGTACTTC. The encoded protein is CASSLDSHSYEQYF.

By sample share, this clone is medium-sized. The chain recombines TRBV2 with TRBJ2-7; D is uncertain. Germline loops: CDR1 SNHLY, CDR2 FYNNEI. V was cut by 5 bases and J by 2 bases, with 16 bases left in between. CDR3 length: 15 amino acids. In nucleotides, the CDR3 is TGTGCCAGCAGTCTAAAAGGAGCACATACCTACGAGCAGTACTTC. Its protein product is CASSLKGAHTYEQYF.

This clone is labeled medium-sized. The chain links TRBV4-2 to TRBJ1-2, with D unresolved. Trimming took off 3 bases at V and 7 bases at J, with 9 bases between the two ends. This CDR3 is 12 amino acids long. CDR1 LGHNA and CDR2 YNFKEQ come from the germline V gene. The CDR3 region is CASSQADFGYTF. CDR3 bases: TGTGCCAGCAGCCAGGCGGACTTTGGCTACACCTTC.

The V call is TRBV5-3, the J call TRBJ1-2; TRBD1 is a possible D gene (6 bases). TRBV5-3 is identified as an open reading frame with a role that is uncertain. The CDR3 runs to 15 residues. The V end lost 4 bases, the J end lost 2 bases, and 15 bases lay between the germline ends. CDR3 coding DNA: TGTGCCAGAAGCCCTTTGGGGAGGGGGAACTATGGCTACACCTTC. Translation gives CARSPLGRGNYGYTF.

This chain uses TRBV4-1 with TRBJ1-2; a weak D match, TRBD1 (5 bases). Germline V gene data show CDR1 as MGHRA and CDR2 as YSYEKL. V was cut by 1 base and J by 7 bases, with 19 bases left in between. The CDR3 spans 16 residues. CDR3 region: CASSQGGAGDSGGYTF. The CDR3 bases are TGCGCCAGCAGCCAAGGTGGGGCGGGGGATTCGGGTGGCTACACCTTC.

The table lists this clone with a few counts. The chain joins TRBV6-6 to TRBJ1-2; D gene uncertain. CDR1 and CDR2 (germline): MNHNY, SVGAGI (reference sequence). The CDR3 is 12 residues long. CDR3 amino acids: CALSRAGYGYTF. CDR3 sequence (DNA): TGTGCTTTATCCCGGGCGGGATATGGCTACACCTTC.

This clone was counted a few times. The chain has TRBV4-1 and TRBJ1-2; D might be TRBD1 (6 bases). V was cut by 6 bases and J by 5 bases, with 19 bases left in between. This CDR3 is 15 amino acids long. Per the germline V gene, CDR1 is MGHRA and CDR2 is YSYEKL. The CDR3 loop is CASRNTKQGRYGYTF. The CDR3 DNA reads as TGCGCCAGCAGAAATACCAAACAGGGACGGTATGGCTACACCTTC.

The rearrangement uses TRBV5-6 and TRBJ2-7; perhaps TRBD1 as D (6 bases). Deletions cut 4 bases from V and 6 bases from J, with 20 bases between. Germline V gene sequence: CDR1 SGHDT, CDR2 YYEEEE. The CDR3 spans 15 residues. For the CDR3, the DNA is TGTGCCAGCAGCCCTGACAGGTGGGCTCGAGGCGAGCAGTACTTC. This sequence encodes CASSPDRWARGEQYF.

The rearrangement joins TRBV14 to TRBJ1-2, with 7 nucleotides matching TRBD1. Germline V lookup: CDR1 SGHDN, CDR2 FVKESK. V lost 4 bases to trimming and J lost 0 bases; unmatched junction nucleotides: 8. The CDR3 has 16 amino acids. The CDR3 is CASSPHRGRTNYGYTF. CDR3 coding DNA: TGTGCCAGCAGCCCGCACAGGGGAAGAACTAACTATGGCTACACCTTC.

The chain carries TRBV11-3 and TRBJ2-1; 9 nucleotides match TRBD2. The CDR3 runs to 15 residues. Germline CDR1 is SGHNT and CDR2 is YENEEA. Unmatched junction bases numbered 11, after V lost 6 bases and J lost 8 bases. CDR3 protein: CASSPHLAGEYEQFF. The DNA for the CDR3 is TGTGCCAGCAGTCCCCACTTAGCGGGAGAATATGAGCAGTTCTTC.

The rearrangement joins TRBV11-3 to TRBJ2-1; 7 bases match TRBD2. Germline-derived CDR1 and CDR2 are SGHNT and YENEEA. With 0 bases clipped from V and 8 bases from J, the junction kept 10 bases outside the gene matches. The CDR3 is 16 residues long. DNA of the CDR3: TGTGCCAGCAGCTTAGATGGGAGGGAGGGCCGGGATGAGCAGTTCTTC. Its protein is CASSLDGREGRDEQFF.

This clone appeared a few times. This sequence joins TRBV7-2 and TRBJ1-2; 9 nucleotides match TRBD1. Germline CDR1 and CDR2: SGHTA and FQGNSA. V dropped 0 bases and J dropped 6; count of bases not matched to a gene: 2. The CDR3 totals 14 residues. CDR3 sequence reads: CASSLAGQGHGYTF. The CDR3 DNA follows: TGTGCCAGCAGCTTAGCTGGACAGGGGCATGGCTACACCTTC.

The chain employs TRBV11-3 and TRBJ2-7; tentatively, D is TRBD1 (5 bases). V was shortened by 5 bases and J by 6 bases, with 17 bases between the two germline ends. The CDR3 sequence is 14 residues long. Germline CDR1 is SGHNT and CDR2 is YENEEA. The CDR3 sequence is CASSTPDTTSEQYF. The CDR3 DNA reads TGTGCCAGCAGCACCCCGGACACTACGAGCGAGCAGTACTTC.

This chain uses TRBV6-1 with TRBJ2-1; TRBD2 agrees at 8 bases. J was trimmed by 6 bases and V by 8 bases; bases with no gene match: 12. From germline, CDR1 is MNHNS and CDR2 SASEGT. CDR3 length equals 15 residues. The CDR3 sequence is CASRPNRGGPNEQFF. In DNA form, the CDR3 reads TGTGCCAGCCGTCCCAATCGCGGGGGGCCCAATGAGCAGTTCTTC.

The chain employs TRBV7-2 and TRBJ2-7; no reliable D call. The CDR3 contains 12 residues. Germline CDR1 is SGHTA and CDR2 is FQGNSA. V dropped 5 bases and J dropped 2 bases, with 7 bases sitting between them. CDR3 sequence (DNA): TGTGCCAGCAGCGTCAGGCCCTACGAGCAGTACTTC. Its translation: CASSVRPYEQYF.

This clone is medium-sized (0.01 to 0.1%) in the sample. The chain has TRBV7-6 and TRBJ1-4, with TRBD1 as a possible D gene (6 bases). With 1 base removed from V and 6 bases from J, the gap between germline ends came to 12 bases. The CDR3 is 15 residues long. The germline V gene has CDR1 SGHVS and CDR2 FNYEAQ. The CDR3 reads CASSLGVGGYEKLFF. For the CDR3, the DNA is TGTGCCAGCAGCTTAGGCGTAGGGGGGTATGAAAAACTGTTTTTT.

V is TRBV19 and J is TRBJ2-7, with 8 bases aligning to TRBD1. The CDR3 has 15 residues. CDR1 is LNHDA, CDR2 SQIVND, per germline (reference sequence). The V segment lost 5 bases and the J segment 7 bases; nucleotides outside the gene matches: 13. The CDR3 loop is CASSFLGQGAREQYF. For the CDR3, the DNA is TGTGCCAGTAGTTTTCTCGGTCAGGGGGCGCGGGAGCAGTACTTC.

This sequence joins TRBV7-9 and TRBJ2-3; 8 positions match TRBD1. The germline gives CDR1 SEHNR, CDR2 FQNEAQ (reference sequence). The CDR3 runs to 14 residues. V was clipped by 6 bases and J by 4 bases; unmatched bases: 6. The CDR3 DNA is TGTGCCAGCAGATTAACAGGGGGATCAGATACGCAGTATTTT. It specifies CASRLTGGSDTQYF.

CDR3 in amino acids: CASSLGTKYEQYF. CDR3 DNA sequence: TGTGCCAGCAGCCTCGGGACAAAATACGAGCAGTACTTC. The V gene is TRBV7-3, the J gene TRBJ2-7, with a tentative D call TRBD1 (6 bases). Germline V CDR1 and CDR2: SGHTA, FQGTGA. The CDR3 runs 13 residues. V was shortened by 5 bases and J by 4 bases, with 12 bases between the two germline ends.

The genes are TRBV6-9 and TRBJ1-5, with D unresolved. Germline V CDR1 and CDR2: MNHGY, SVAAGI. Between the trimmed V and J ends, which lost 6 bases and 8 bases, there was a span of 11 bases. CDR3 length: 12 amino acids. Here the CDR3 reads CASSRGKEPQHF. The CDR3 nucleotides are TGTGCCAGCAGCCGAGGGAAGGAGCCCCAGCATTTT.

This chain joins TRBV5-1 and TRBJ1-2; TRBD1 might be the D (5 bases). The CDR3 length is 14 residues. The V end lost 0 bases, the J end lost 7 bases, and 13 bases lay between the germline ends. Germline V gene data show CDR1 as SGHRS and CDR2 as YFSETQ. The CDR3 nucleotides read TGCGCCAGCAGCTTGGGGGTGGGACCTCTTGGCTACACCTTC. It is translated as CASSLGVGPLGYTF. The full variable domain, rest sourced from reference TRBV5-1 and TRBJ1-2, is KAGVTQTPRYLIKTRGQQVTLSCSPISGHRSVSWYQQTPGQGLQFLFEYFSETQRNKGNFPGRFSGRQFSNSRSEMNVSTLELGDSALYLCASSLGVGPLGYTFGSGTRLTVV.

On this clone itself: Other nucleotide sequences from this sample produce the same CDR3. The V and J genes are TRBV12-5 and TRBJ2-7; D tentatively fits TRBD1 or TRBD2 (7 bases each). The germline gives CDR1 LGHNT, CDR2 FRNRAP. The CDR3 is 15 residues long. V gave up 4 bases and J gave up 7 bases, with 20 bases separating them. CDR3 DNA sequence: TGTGCTAGTGGTTGGGGACAGACGCTGGGAGGGGAGCAGTACTTC. This encodes CASGWGQTLGGEQYF.

The genes are TRBV9 and TRBJ2-2, with D perhaps matching TRBD2 (6 bases). Trimming removed 3 bases at V and 6 bases at J, with 18 bases between. This CDR3 has 16 residues. The germline V gene has CDR1 SGDLS and CDR2 YYNGEE. Here the CDR3 reads CASSASPTSRAGELFF. The DNA of the CDR3 is TGTGCCAGCAGCGCCTCCCCTACTAGCAGGGCCGGGGAGCTGTTTTTT.

This chain connects TRBV6-6 to TRBJ1-5; D remains ambiguous. The germline V and J ends were trimmed by 8 bases and 0 bases, with 11 bases remaining between them. Germline values: CDR1 MNHNY, CDR2 SVGAGI (reference sequence). There are 14 residues in the CDR3. CDR3 protein: CASWPTDSNQPQHF. As DNA, the CDR3 is TGTGCCAGCTGGCCCACGGATAGCAATCAGCCCCAGCATTTT.

The chain uses TRBV6-5 and TRBJ1-1; possibly TRBD1 for D (6 bases). The germline V gene has CDR1 MNHEY and CDR2 SVGAGI. The CDR3 extends over 12 amino acids. V gave up 8 bases and J gave up 8 bases, with 15 bases separating them. The CDR3 sequence is CASGVGRGEAFF. The DNA for the CDR3 is TGTGCCAGCGGAGTAGGCAGGGGCGAAGCTTTCTTT.